What follows is one T cell receptor beta chain and its context. This CDR3 is 14 amino acids long. Germline CDR1 and CDR2: SGHTA and FQGNSA. Trimming removed 1 base from V and 12 bases from J; junction bases left unmatched: 6. The sample originates from a study of blood T cell repertoires in COVID-19. As for the study in general: T cells, B-cell-depleted T cells, or PBMCs provided the cDNA or gDNA that served as material.

As originally analysed: Scientists estimated how many nucleated cells there were by amplifying reference gene primers. Sequencing used immunoSEQ multiplex PCR; TCRdb keeps in-frame clones, though not all of them. The V and J calls and clone size are taken from that table; D and trimming were inferred from the DNA. This table holds fewer than 120,000 clones, about 72% found once. The chain is built from TRBV7-2 and TRBJ2-1, with TRBD1 identical over 10 bases. Source material: peripheral blood. The source of this sequence is a woman aged 60 to 75 with acute or convalescent COVID-19. The CDR3 DNA sequence: TGTGCCAGCAGCTTAGGTACGACAGGGGGCAGGCAGTTCTTC. Its protein is CASSLGTTGGRQFF.